This is a list of T cell receptor beta chains from one sample in a study of technical replicates of blood from a handful of donors. The method was immunoSEQ multiplex PCR; TCRdb's version includes in-frame clones alone and lacks a portion of them. The sample lists approximately 87,000 clones, 91% occurring once. The specimen was T cells isolated from PBMCs. These receptors were obtained from a human donor in good health. Some clones in this sample may be carry-over from other donors' samples. Both conserved end residues are part of each CDR3. A D gene is named only where the DNA matches it firmly. The size entry is marked missing in some rows and otherwise reads once, few, many or a size class.

j_call,v_call,d_call,clone_size,cdr3_aa,cdr3_nt
TRBJ1-2,TRBV29-1,TRBD1,NA,CSVFLLAGGDGYTF,TGCAGCGTTTTCCTTTTGGCAGGGGGTGATGGCTACACCTTC
TRBJ2-7,TRBV7-9,NA,NA,CASSPLNFF,TGTGCCAGCAGCCCCCTAAATTTTTTC
TRBJ1-4,TRBV7-9,NA,NA,CASSLDGGPEKLFF,TGTGCCAGCAGCTTAGATGGGGGCCCTGAAAAACTGTTTTTT
TRBJ2-7,TRBV7-9,NA,NA,CASSFPRSSYEQYF,TGTGCCAGCAGCTTCCCCAGGTCATCCTACGAGCAGTACTTC
TRBJ2-3,TRBV6-4,NA,NA,CASRLMASVTDTQYF,TGTGCCAGCAGGCTAATGGCTAGCGTTACAGATACGCAGTATTTT
TRBJ2-7,TRBV2,NA,NA,CASRGLKSSYEQYF,TGTGCCAGCAGGGGACTCAAGAGCTCCTACGAGCAGTACTTC
TRBJ1-1,TRBV29-1,NA,NA,CSVALNTEAFF,TGCAGCGTTGCTTTGAACACTGAAGCTTTCTTT
TRBJ1-1,TRBV4-1,TRBD1,NA,CASSQGGTGRNTEAFF,TGCGCCAGCAGCCAAGGTGGGACAGGGCGTAACACTGAAGCTTTCTTT
TRBJ2-3,TRBV7-2,NA,NA,CASSLGGSGTDTQYF,TGTGCCAGCAGCTTGGGTGGGAGCGGCACAGATACGCAGTATTTT
TRBJ2-7,TRBV6-5,TRBD2,NA,CASSLYTAGYSEQYF,TGTGCCAGCAGTTTATATACAGCGGGGTATAGCGAGCAGTACTTC
TRBJ2-7,TRBV7-6,NA,NA,CASSANPAGGEQYF,TGTGCCAGCAGCGCCAATCCGGCAGGTGGCGAGCAGTACTTC
TRBJ2-1,TRBV6-1,TRBD2,NA,CASNSGRVGGEQFF,TGTGCCAGCAATAGCGGGAGGGTTGGGGGCGAGCAGTTCTTC
TRBJ2-7,TRBV4-1,NA,once,CASSPDRRVYEQYF,TGCGCCAGCAGCCCCGACAGGCGGGTCTACGAGCAGTACTTC
TRBJ2-7,TRBV19,TRBD2,once,CASSIGTSGTSEQYF,TGTGCCAGTAGTATTGGGACTAGCGGGACATCCGAGCAGTACTTC
TRBJ1-1,TRBV6-5,NA,NA,CASSYALQFSAEAFF,TGTGCCAGCAGTTACGCTCTACAATTTAGCGCTGAAGCTTTCTTT
TRBJ2-1,TRBV4-1,TRBD2,NA,CASSHASGSGDEQFF,TGCGCCAGCAGCCACGCTAGCGGGAGTGGGGATGAGCAGTTCTTC
TRBJ1-5,TRBV19,NA,NA,CASSTPTSFFRGNQPQHF,TGTGCCAGTAGTACACCGACCTCCTTTTTCCGCGGGAATCAGCCCCAGCATTTT
TRBJ2-2,TRBV6-6,NA,NA,CASSSSRGIGELFF,TGTGCCAGCAGTTCCTCTCGGGGGATCGGGGAGCTGTTTTTT
TRBJ1-5,TRBV5-6,NA,NA,CASSLDGGGDQPQHF,TGTGCCAGCAGCTTGGATGGGGGAGGAGATCAGCCCCAGCATTTT
TRBJ1-4,TRBV28,TRBD1,NA,CASSSPDRGPNEKLFF,TGTGCCAGCAGTTCGCCGGACAGGGGGCCTAATGAAAAACTGTTTTTT
TRBJ2-7,TRBV6-1,TRBD2,NA,CASSEGPAGGPYEQYF,TGTGCCAGCAGTGAAGGCCCAGCGGGAGGACCCTACGAGCAGTACTTC
TRBJ1-2,TRBV9,NA,NA,CASSVGYNGYTF,TGTGCCAGCAGCGTAGGTTATAATGGCTACACCTTC
TRBJ2-3,TRBV10-3,TRBD1,NA,CACHRGIGDTQYF,TGTGCCTGTCACAGGGGAATCGGAGATACGCAGTATTTT
TRBJ1-1,TRBV5-4,NA,NA,CASSLTVNGGTEAFF,TGTGCCAGCAGCTTGACCGTGAATGGCGGCACTGAAGCTTTCTTT
TRBJ2-1,TRBV9,TRBD1,NA,CASSSGQDPLYNEQFF,TGTGCCAGCAGCTCGGGACAGGACCCTTTGTACAATGAGCAGTTCTTC
TRBJ2-3,TRBV14,NA,NA,CASSQDGTNTDTQYF,TGTGCCAGCAGCCAAGATGGGACAAACACAGATACGCAGTATTTT
TRBJ1-4,TRBV6-1,TRBD1,NA,CASSESRQGGVGATNEKLFF,TGTGCCAGCAGTGAATCCCGACAGGGCGGAGTAGGGGCAACTAATGAAAAACTGTTTTTT
TRBJ2-3,TRBV4-2,TRBD2,NA,CASSQGFTSAGGTDTQYF,TGTGCCAGCAGCCAGGGCTTCACTAGCGCCGGTGGCACAGATACGCAGTATTTT
TRBJ2-1,TRBV9,TRBD2,NA,CASSVPGLAGVNEQFF,TGTGCCAGCAGCGTACCGGGACTAGCGGGAGTCAATGAGCAGTTCTTC
TRBJ1-1,TRBV5-4,NA,NA,CASSSVTGPSTEAFF,TGTGCCAGCAGCTCGGTGACAGGCCCTAGCACTGAAGCTTTCTTT
TRBJ2-6,TRBV15,NA,NA,CATRGPGANVLTF,TGTGCCACCAGGGGGCCTGGGGCCAACGTCCTGACTTTC
TRBJ2-1,TRBV30,NA,NA,CAWSVYWADNEQFF,TGTGCCTGGAGTGTCTATTGGGCTGACAATGAGCAGTTCTTC
TRBJ1-5,TRBV9,NA,NA,CASSVDPRYQPQHF,TGTGCCAGCAGCGTAGATCCGAGGTATCAGCCCCAGCATTTT
TRBJ2-7,TRBV29-1,TRBD1,NA,CSVRTGLTYEQYF,TGCAGCGTTAGGACAGGTCTCACCTACGAGCAGTACTTC
TRBJ2-7,TRBV11-2,TRBD2,NA,CASSRTSGYYEQYF,TGTGCCAGCAGTCGGACTAGCGGTTACTACGAGCAGTACTTC
TRBJ1-1,TRBV27,NA,NA,CASSSGGAFWETEAFF,TGTGCCAGCAGTTCTGGGGGGGCCTTTTGGGAGACTGAAGCTTTCTTT
TRBJ2-1,TRBV10-3,TRBD2,NA,CAISTSDNEQFF,TGTGCCATCAGTACTAGCGATAATGAGCAGTTCTTC
TRBJ2-2,TRBV27,NA,NA,CASSLSPGAGAGELFF,TGTGCCAGCAGTCTATCCCCCGGGGCAGGGGCCGGGGAGCTGTTTTTT
TRBJ1-2,TRBV27,NA,NA,CATRGGGLANYGYTF,TGTGCCACCCGAGGGGGGGGCTTAGCTAACTATGGCTACACCTTC
TRBJ2-7,TRBV4-1,TRBD1,NA,CASSYLRDRMYEQYF,TGCGCCAGCAGCTACCTCCGGGACAGGATGTACGAGCAGTACTTC
TRBJ1-4,TRBV5-4,NA,NA,CASSPGGTNEKLFF,TGTGCCAGCAGCCCCGGGGGAACTAATGAAAAACTGTTTTTT
TRBJ1-1,TRBV19,NA,NA,CASSRGLKTEAFF,TGTGCCAGTAGTAGGGGGCTGAAAACTGAAGCTTTCTTT
TRBJ2-2,TRBV28,TRBD2,NA,CASSSAGVGTGELFF,TGTGCCAGCAGTTCCGCGGGAGTAGGGACCGGGGAGCTGTTTTTT
TRBJ2-1,TRBV9,TRBD2,NA,CASSVSGRDYNEQFF,TGTGCCAGCAGCGTCAGCGGGAGGGATTACAATGAGCAGTTCTTC
TRBJ2-3,TRBV7-8,TRBD2,once,CASSLKLAGVTDTQYF,TGTGCCAGCAGTCTCAAATTAGCGGGGGTCACAGATACGCAGTATTTT
TRBJ2-5,TRBV9,NA,NA,CASSPRDLETQYF,TGTGCCAGCAGCCCTAGGGACTTGGAGACCCAGTACTTC
TRBJ2-1,TRBV2,TRBD2,NA,CASKGRDSGYNEQFF,TGTGCCAGCAAAGGGCGGGATAGCGGGTACAATGAGCAGTTCTTC
TRBJ1-1,TRBV2,NA,few,CASIGLSTEAFF,TGTGCCAGCATCGGGTTGAGCACTGAAGCTTTCTTT
TRBJ2-1,TRBV4-3,TRBD1,NA,CASSQDRDVGEQFF,TGCGCCAGCAGCCAGGACAGGGACGTTGGTGAGCAGTTCTTC
TRBJ1-3,TRBV18,NA,NA,CASSPGGSENTIYF,TGTGCCAGCTCACCCGGGGGGAGCGAAAACACCATATATTTT